The clone carrying this T cell receptor beta chain was recorded many times. This sample also contains other DNA sequences that code for the same CDR3. This specimen comes from a study of blood T cell repertoires in COVID-19. Study context: Whether acute or convalescent, the COVID-19 samples came from the United States, Italy and Spain. PBMCs, B-cell-depleted T cells, or T cells were the source of the cDNA or gDNA that made up the material.

Trimming removed 3 bases from V and 7 bases from J; junction bases left unmatched: 13. This CDR3 spans 18 amino acids. Germline V gene lookup returns CDR1 MDHEN and CDR2 SYDVKM. Assay used: immunoSEQ multiplex PCR; TCRdb lists only in-frame clones, some missing. Of more than 150,000 clones in the sample, more than 85% were seen once. The receptor was derived from a man aged 70-80 years with active or convalescent COVID-19. Source material: peripheral blood. This rearrangement joins TRBV28 to TRBJ2-2; TRBD1 aligns across 11 bases. The CDR3 spells CASSFPPGTGGKSGELFF. CDR3 nucleotide sequence: TGTGCCAGCAGTTTTCCCCCCGGGACAGGGGGAAAGAGCGGGGAGCTGTTTTTT.